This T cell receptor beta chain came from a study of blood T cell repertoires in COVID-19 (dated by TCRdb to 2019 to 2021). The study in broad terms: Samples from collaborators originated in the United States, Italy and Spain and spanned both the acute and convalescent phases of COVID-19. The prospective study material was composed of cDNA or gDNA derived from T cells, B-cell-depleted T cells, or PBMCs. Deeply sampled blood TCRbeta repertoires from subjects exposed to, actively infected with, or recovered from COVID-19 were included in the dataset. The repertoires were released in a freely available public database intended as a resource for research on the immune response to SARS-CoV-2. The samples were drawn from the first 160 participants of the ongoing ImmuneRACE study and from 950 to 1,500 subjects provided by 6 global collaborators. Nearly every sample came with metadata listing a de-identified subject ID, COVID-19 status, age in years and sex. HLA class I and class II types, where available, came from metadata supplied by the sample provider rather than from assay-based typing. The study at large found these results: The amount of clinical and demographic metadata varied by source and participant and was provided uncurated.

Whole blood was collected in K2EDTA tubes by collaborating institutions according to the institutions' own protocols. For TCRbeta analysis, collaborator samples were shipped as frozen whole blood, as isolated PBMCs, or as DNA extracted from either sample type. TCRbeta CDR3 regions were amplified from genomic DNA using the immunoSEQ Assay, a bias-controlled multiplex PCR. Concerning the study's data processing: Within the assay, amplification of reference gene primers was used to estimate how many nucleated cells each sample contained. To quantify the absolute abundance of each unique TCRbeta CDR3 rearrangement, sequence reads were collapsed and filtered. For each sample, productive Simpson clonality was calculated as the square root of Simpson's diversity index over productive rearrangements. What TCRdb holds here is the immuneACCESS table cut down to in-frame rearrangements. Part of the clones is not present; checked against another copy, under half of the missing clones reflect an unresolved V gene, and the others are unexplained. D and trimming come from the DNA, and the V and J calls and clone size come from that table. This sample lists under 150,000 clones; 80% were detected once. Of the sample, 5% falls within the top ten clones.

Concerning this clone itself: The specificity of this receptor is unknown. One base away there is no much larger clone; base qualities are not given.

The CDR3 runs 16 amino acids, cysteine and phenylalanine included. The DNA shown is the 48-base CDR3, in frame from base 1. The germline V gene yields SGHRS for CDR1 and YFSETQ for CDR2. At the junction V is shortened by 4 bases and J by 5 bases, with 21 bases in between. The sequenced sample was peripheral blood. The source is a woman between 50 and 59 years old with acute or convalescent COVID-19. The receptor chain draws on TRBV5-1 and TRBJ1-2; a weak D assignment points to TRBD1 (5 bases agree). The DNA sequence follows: TGCGCCAGCAGCGAGGGACGGGGGTTTCATCTATATGGCTACACCTTC. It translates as CASSEGRGFHLYGYTF.